A selection of T cell receptor beta chains follows, all from one sample in a study of cytomegalovirus exposure and HLA in healthy donors. The assay was immunoSEQ multiplex PCR, and TCRdb's table has in-frame clones only and misses some. The table shows about 92,000 clones, with more than 65% occurring only once. Material: PBMCs. The origin of the receptors is a woman under 30 in good health and CMV-seropositive. Both conserved end residues are part of each CDR3. Each record gives: V gene, D gene, CDR3 protein. D genes are given only for firm matches.

>TRBV4-1|TRBD1
CASSQGPDRVTYEQYF
>TRBV9|TRBD2
CASSVELAGLTDTQYF
>TRBV6-6|TRBD1
CASRGGTGNQPQHF
>TRBV6-1|TRBD2
CASSVFSGRAGETQYF
>TRBV28|NA
CASSLLAGNEQYF
>TRBV4-2|TRBD2
CASSPRIGGAYEQYF
>TRBV6-5|NA
CASTYPGGETQYF
>TRBV4-1|NA
CASSQEQGGNYGYTF
>TRBV6-1|NA
CASSLNYEQYF
>TRBV5-1|NA
CASSSVGGAPRVRGEQYF
>TRBV4-2|TRBD1
CASSPGTGRFIQAEAFF
>TRBV5-4|TRBD1
CASSLGQGRTEAFF
>TRBV30|TRBD2
CASSRASGYTGELFF
>TRBV4-3|TRBD1
CASSQVLGQVGNTIYF
>TRBV7-9|NA
CASSLLRANYGYTF
>TRBV14|TRBD1
CASTPGTGLYEQYF
>TRBV27|NA
CASTSGQGMTEAFF
>TRBV11-2|NA
CASSFAGFTDTQYF
>TRBV7-3|NA
CASSFGQPTDTQYF
>TRBV27|NA
CASSPLSSYEQYF
>TRBV5-4|TRBD2
CASSLRLAGGRGELFF
>TRBV19|NA
CASSSGNGANVLTF
>TRBV15|TRBD1
CATSRDWTGGDPGELFF
>TRBV19|NA
CASSNVVLAEQFF
>TRBV2|NA
CASEAQGKEQYF
>TRBV19|TRBD1
CASSKRQGADGYTF
>TRBV6-4|NA
CASSSGENTGELFF
>TRBV9|NA
CASRRVSTNTEAFF
>TRBV28|TRBD1
CASTPRFKTGSGGNTEAFF
>TRBV7-9|TRBD1
CASGGQGLPSYEQYF
>TRBV14|NA
CASSHLAGTQDTEAFF
>TRBV27|TRBD1
CASSSRGRGTGELFF
>TRBV18|TRBD2
CASSPLGGQDPYEQYF
>TRBV7-3|NA
CASSPSGVSPLHF
>TRBV4-2|TRBD1
CASSQTPGGKSYGYTF
>TRBV15|NA
CATSRDPSNYGYTF
>TRBV6-1|TRBD2
CASSEPGSGRYNEQFF